The entry below describes one T cell receptor (beta chain). No antigen is known for it. There are no base qualities to consult, and no much larger clone falls within one base. The CDR3 spans 14 residues, from the cysteine through the phenylalanine. Only the CDR3 DNA stays, 42 bases, in frame from base 1. From the germline V gene, CDR1 is SGHTA and CDR2 is FQGTGA. V trim: 5 bases; J trim: 2 bases; unmatched bases: 1. This sample is drawn from a study of cytomegalovirus exposure and HLA in healthy donors (dated 2017 in TCRdb). At the level of the whole study: In an earlier analysis of under 750 of the donors, about 270 Gb of sequence data and 120 million or so unique TCR beta sequences from approximately 180 million T cells were reported. HLA typing covered class I and class II loci at four-digit resolution. Roughly 5 DR-DQ haplotypes were treated as single units for association and clustering because of strong linkage in the cohort. Typing coverage varied by locus: about 620-630 donors for A, B, C, DRB1 and DQB1; roughly 500 for DQA1; some 610 for DPA1; 450 to 480 for DPB1. Along with the roughly 670-subject first cohort, a separate validation cohort of over a hundred different subjects was used. High-throughput TCR immunosequencing, statistical association of individual TCRs with disease status, and machine learning were combined to predict cytomegalovirus infection status. Among 398 genotyped donors of the cohort, an average of about 240,000 unique TCR beta nucleotide sequences were sequenced per donor, roughly a sixth of them non-productive. Using immunosequencing, the study profiled T cell repertoires from 550 to 750 subjects and related those repertoires to cytomegalovirus serostatus. A later genetic analysis took genome-wide SNP genotypes for 398 of the 666 donors and used that subset as a discovery cohort. The study was designed to test whether signatures of past pathogen exposure could be identified by cataloging public T cell receptors. Of the roughly 400 genotyped donors, approximately 80% fell in the genetic ancestry cluster associated with self-reported Caucasian donors. Every discovery cohort repertoire had been produced on one sequencing platform. In a later analysis, previously published TCR beta repertoires from about 670 donors were re-analyzed and high-resolution HLA genotyping was added so that TCR occurrence patterns could be studied. Rather than drawing on any new phenotypic data, the later analysis identified candidate immune exposures from TCR beta sequences and the way those sequences occurred across donors. Donor age, sex, ethnicity and CMV serostatus were compiled alongside the repertoire data. In an earlier analysis of roughly 600 of the donors, high-throughput TCR beta sequencing was used to judge whether each TCR beta V gene segment behaved as functional or pseudogenic. An early release that covered approximately 600 HLA-typed donors contained around 300 gigabases of sequencing data and around 85 million unique TCR sequences. Overall results and qualifications from the work: Some IMGT-functional V segments, including TRBV6-2 and TRBV6-3, could not be distinguished by the 87-base-pair reads and were therefore excluded. For the cohort, immune exposure information was limited to CMV serostatus. This cohort had only TCR beta chains sequenced, and the lack of alpha or paired-chain data limited which features could be detected. The authors suggested that the approach could potentially be generalized to other disease states and immunological phenotypes. When HLA alleles, especially DR and DQ, strongly co-occurred, attributing TCR associations to individual alleles was difficult. In a later analysis, most CMV-associated TCR beta chains were found to appear HLA-restricted, with HLA associations seemingly driven largely by CMV exposure. Cytomegalovirus status was reported to be diagnosed by the classifier with high specificity and sensitivity in both the original and validation cohorts. The study listed 164 TCR beta chains as associated with cytomegalovirus. Compared with equally common non-associated chains, HLA-associated TCR beta chains in a later analysis were more clonally expanded and had lower generation probabilities. Compared with the approximately 670-donor mean, donors in an Asian-associated ancestry cluster had fewer N-insertions in productive TCRs, according to a later genetic analysis. According to a later analysis, parvovirus B19, influenza, CMV and Epstein-Barr virus appeared linked to several top co-occurrence clusters. Most TCR sequences were seen in very few donors, while some public TCRs were found in many individuals. A later analysis associated 15,000 to 20,000 TCR beta sequences with specific HLA alleles at a false discovery rate of 0.05. A further reported finding was that TCR beta sequences accurately predicted the HLA-A and HLA-B alleles for most subjects in the first cohort. Presence/absence analyses assumed roughly uniform sequencing depth across donors, an assumption that may not hold. A few of the identified cytomegalovirus-associated TCR beta chains were confirmed in vitro to be specific for cytomegalovirus antigens. Because counts were too low, about 18 rarely observed V segments, including chromosome 9 orphons, were left out of the earlier analysis of 587 of the donors. The sequencing pipeline was judged likely to have produced a cluster of highly shared sequence variants as a technical artifact. An association between a missense DCLRE1C variant and V-gene and J-gene trimming of TCR beta chains was found in a later genetic analysis and replicated in an independent cohort. In a later analysis, the rate of TCR association differed among HLA loci, with DRB1 alleles having the most associated TCRs and HLA-C alleles having the fewest. Because HLA typing was missing for some donors at each locus, association tests included only the typed subset. Correlated functional status among segregating V segments might reflect linkage disequilibrium, but an unknown experimental factor could not be ruled out. Broadly in line with IMGT annotations, most TCR beta V segments showed up in productive rearrangements about 90% or about 30% of the time in an earlier analysis of 450 to 600 of the donors.

The library came from the immunoSEQ multiplex PCR assay. The multiplex PCR relied on a mix of 60 forward primers for TCR Vbeta segments and 13 reverse primers for TCR Jbeta segments. Amplification of the CDR3 region of rearranged TCR beta genes was performed with a multiplex PCR assay on genomic DNA. The Illumina HiSeq System was used to sequence the amplified TCR beta libraries as 87-base-pair reads. Concerning the study's data processing: In a later analysis, tens of millions of unique TCR beta chains were counted across the approximately 640 repertoires, and roughly 11 million of these chains were shared by at least two donors. To remove PCR and sequencing errors, raw reads were error-corrected and collapsed into unique sequences using a nearest-neighbor algorithm that merged closely related sequences. Alignment of CDR3 sequences to IMGT reference sequences was used to assign V, D and J gene segments. For a sequence to be retained, a match of at least six nucleotides was required to both a V gene segment and a J gene segment. Rearrangements were classified as productive when the CDR3 lacked stop codons and remained in frame with V and J, and all other rearrangements were classified as non-productive. CDR3 was defined by IMGT convention, running from the second conserved V-encoded cysteine to the conserved J-encoded phenylalanine. Sequences without an unambiguous match to a single V gene segment were excluded from the earlier analysis of about 640 of the donors. An earlier analysis of 550 to 650 of the donors classified V segments as functional when productive rearrangements were above 56.7% and as segregating when the standard deviation between donors was above 5%. A statistical classification framework was built to diagnose cytomegalovirus status from the catalog of TCR beta chain sequences. In a later analysis, V and J genes were assigned by comparing TCR nucleotide sequences against IMGT/GENE-DB human TR gene sequences. The TCRdist pipeline was used in a later analysis to assign CDR3 sequences and most-parsimonious VDJ recombination scenarios. In a later analysis, each TCR beta chain was defined by its CDR3 amino acid sequence together with its V-gene family, and reads without a unique V-gene family were excluded. A later analysis removed 450 to 600 highly shared, low-generation-probability nucleotide sequences to deal with suspected cross-contamination and a sequencing artifact. In a later analysis, a clonal expansion index was calculated for each public chain from normalized within-repertoire ranks of inferred template counts. A later analysis computed generation probabilities with a VDJ recombination model fitted to out-of-frame rearrangements, and checked the results against IGoR. A later analysis scored TCR-TCR, TCR-HLA and TCR-CMV co-occurrence with hypergeometric tests, applying a repertoire-size bias correction to TCR pairs. False discovery rates were estimated in a later analysis by permuting HLA or CMV assignments 20 times. In a later analysis, co-occurring TCRs were grouped with DBSCAN, and TCRdist sequence similarity was added when clustering was performed within HLA-allele-positive subsets. Repertoires with fewer than 30,000 or more than 120,000 public chains, plus five repertoires with anomalous nucleotide sharing, were excluded from co-occurrence clustering. This is the immuneACCESS table as TCRdb keeps it, with only in-frame sequences that have V and J called. A part of the clones is gone; compared with another copy, unresolved V genes explain less than half, and the rest is unexplained. The V and J calls and clone size were taken over from that table, and D and trimming were inferred from the DNA. This sample has around 100,000 clones in its table, and 65% to 80% of those were observed once. Around 4.9% of the sample comes from the top ten.

In total, roughly 670 healthy bone marrow donors made up the cohort. At the time of sampling, every cohort member was nominally healthy, though immune exposures that went unrecorded were likely present. The donor tested CMV seropositive and was one of the 289 seropositive cohort members. Every donor gave a peripheral blood sample, and the peripheral blood mononuclear cells from that sample were used for TCR beta sequencing. Genomic DNA extraction from the blood cell samples was performed with the Qiagen DNeasy Blood Extraction Kit. The specimen sequenced was PBMCs. This chain is built from TRBV7-3 and TRBJ2-3; 10 middle bases align to TRBD2. The receptor's source is a man in his thirties or forties in good health and CMV-seropositive. The bases read TGTGCCAGCAGCCTAGCGGGGGCCACAGATACGCAGTATTTT. Its protein reads: CASSLAGATDTQYF.